Below, 30 T cell receptor beta chains from the same sample are listed, as sequenced in a study of T-cell reconstitution after alpha-beta-depleted transplantation in children (dated by TCRdb to about 2016). Interpreted using the paper, the treatment or condition label stands for: allogeneic hematopoietic cell transplantation with graft depleted of TCRalphabeta T cells and CD19 B cells. The library was made by PCR. TCRdb lists the instrument as Illumina HiSeq 2500. TCR library preparation used molecular barcoding, with unique molecular identifiers applied to normalize quantification of the TCRbeta repertoire. TCRdb redid the processing of the public reads, applying fastp at Q25 and MiXCR, and retained in-frame beta chains. Every CDR3 protein is listed once, alongside the most common genes and DNA of its rows. This sample holds 150,000 to 250,000 distinct CDR3 sequences; roughly 6% were observed only once. Jointly, the top ten make up just over 4.5% of the sample.

Sequenced here: PBMCs, sampled before TCRalphabeta/CD19-depleted stem cell transplant. These receptors all stem from a girl under three years old with combined immunodeficiency, due to receive a stem cell transplant.

This clonotype came up many times. J is TRBJ2-1 and V is TRBV5-1; D might be TRBD2 (6 bases). With 4 bases removed from V and 6 bases from J, the gap between germline ends came to 20 bases. This CDR3 contains 16 residues. Per the germline V gene, CDR1 is SGHRS and CDR2 is YFSETQ. This chain's CDR3 is CASSGAAGRVGNEQFF. The CDR3 DNA sequence: TGCGCCAGCAGCGGGGCGGCGGGAAGGGTTGGCAATGAGCAGTTCTTC.

This clonotype turned up a few times. The genes are TRBV29-1 and TRBJ2-7; 7 bases are a match to TRBD2. The CDR3 contains 13 residues. The V and J ends lost 4 bases and 4 bases, in that order; junction bases with no gene match: 7. Germline assignment: CDR1 SQVTM and CDR2 ANQGSEA. The CDR3 nucleotides read TGCAGCGTTGCCCCGACTAGCAAGTACGAGCAGTACTTC. Amino acids: CSVAPTSKYEQYF.

The gene calls are TRBV27 and TRBJ1-1; D call uncertain. Trimming stripped 4 bases from V and 1 base from J, with 10 bases between. This CDR3 region has 14 residues. Per the germline V gene, CDR1 is MNHEY and CDR2 is SMNVEV (reference sequence). The CDR3 nucleotides are TGTGCCAGCAGTTACGGGTTCGGGAACACTGAAGCTTTCTTT. This codes for CASSYGFGNTEAFF.

This clonotype was seen at least ten times. The chain recombines TRBV9 with TRBJ2-7; 7 bases are shared with TRBD1. CDR1 and CDR2 from the germline V gene are SGDLS and YYNGEE. CDR3 length equals 14 residues. With V trimmed by 0 bases and J by 2 bases, 2 bases remained unmatched. The CDR3 spells CASSVGDRAYEQYF. CDR3 in DNA: TGTGCCAGCAGCGTAGGGGACAGAGCCTACGAGCAGTACTTC.

At least ten counts were recorded for this clonotype. This chain uses TRBV24-1 with TRBJ2-2; no clear D gene. The ends were cut back, 0 bases at V and 1 base at J, with 5 bases in the middle. This CDR3 comprises 15 residues. The germline V gene encodes CDR1 KGHDR and CDR2 SFDVKD. DNA of the CDR3: TGTGCCACCAGTGATTTGGGGTGGAACACCGGGGAGCTGTTTTTT. As protein: CATSDLGWNTGELFF.

This clonotype showed up just a few times. V gene TRBV4-2 combines with J gene TRBJ2-7; 9 bases map to TRBD2. Unmatched junction bases numbered 8, after V lost 0 bases and J lost 5 bases. Germline V gene data show CDR1 as LGHNA and CDR2 as YNFKEQ. The CDR3 has 16 amino acids. CDR3 DNA: TGTGCCAGCAGCCAAGAGAGTAGCGGGAGTAGCAACGAGCAGTACTTC. Amino acids: CASSQESSGSSNEQYF.

This clonotype has a count of ten or more. The chain joins TRBV20-1 to TRBJ2-1; D uncertain. V lost 1 base and J lost 8, with 6 bases in between. Germline V gene sequence: CDR1 DFQATT, CDR2 SNEGSKA (reference sequence). The CDR3 contains 11 residues. The DNA of the CDR3 is TGCAGTGCTAGAGGACGTTATGAGCAGTTCTTC. Its translation is CSARGRYEQFF.

V and J are TRBV4-1 and TRBJ2-7, with D perhaps TRBD1 (5 bases). V shed 0 bases and J shed 4 bases, with 10 bases lying between them. From germline, CDR1 is MGHRA and CDR2 YSYEKL. The CDR3 sequence is 14 residues long. The CDR3 region is CASSQDQTVYEQYF. In nucleotides, the CDR3 is TGCGCCAGCAGCCAAGATCAGACAGTTTACGAGCAGTACTTC.

This clonotype was detected many times. V usage is TRBV5-1 and J usage is TRBJ2-7; 8 bases align to TRBD2. The CDR3 length is 15 residues. The V gene's germline CDR1 is SGHRS and CDR2 YFSETQ. J gave up 2 bases and V 4 bases, and 8 bases lay outside the gene matches. CDR3 sequence reads: CASSGISGSPYEQYF. The CDR3 DNA reads as TGCGCCAGCAGCGGAATAAGCGGGAGCCCCTACGAGCAGTACTTC.

This clonotype was seen a few times. The chain links TRBV14 to TRBJ2-2, with TRBD1 matching 9 bases. CDR1 and CDR2 from the germline V gene are SGHDN and FVKESK. This CDR3 has 16 residues. V lost 1 base, J lost 7 bases, and 7 bases stayed unmatched. The CDR3 DNA follows: TGTGCCAGCAGCCAAGGTTGGACAGGGGAAGTCGGGGAGCTGTTTTTT. It translates to CASSQGWTGEVGELFF.

V and J are TRBV7-3 and TRBJ2-2; tentatively, D is TRBD1 or TRBD2 (6 bases each). V lost 7 bases to trimming and J lost 9 bases, with 24 bases between them. The CDR3 is made up of 16 amino acids. The germline CDR1 and CDR2 sequences are SGHTA and FQGTGA. CDR3 in amino acids: CASTGGGGAALRELFF. The CDR3 nucleotides read TGTGCCAGCACAGGTGGGGGCGGGGCTGCTTTACGGGAGCTGTTTTTT.

There are many counts of this clonotype. The chain has TRBV5-6 and TRBJ2-1, with 13 bases that match TRBD2. Germline CDR1 and CDR2: SGHDT and YYEEEE. This CDR3 spans 14 amino acids. V dropped 1 base and J dropped 8; count of bases not matched to a gene: 0. This chain's CDR3 is CASSLTSGRDEQFF. CDR3 nucleotide sequence: TGTGCCAGCAGCTTGACTAGCGGGAGGGATGAGCAGTTCTTC.

This clonotype was counted at least ten times. The rearrangement joins TRBV10-3 to TRBJ2-1; D remains ambiguous. Trimming removed 7 bases from V and 5 bases from J, with 6 bases in between. Germline V gives CDR1 ENHRY, CDR2 SYGVKD. The CDR3 loop spans 11 amino acids. The CDR3 protein is CAITTNNEQFF. CDR3 coding DNA: TGTGCCATCACTACCAACAATGAGCAGTTCTTC.

This clonotype occurred many times. The rearrangement links TRBV20-1 to TRBJ2-7, with 8 nucleotides matching TRBD1. There are 14 residues in the CDR3. Per germline, CDR1 DFQATT and CDR2 SNEGSKA (reference sequence). After removal of 3 bases from V and 2 bases from J, the junction contained 6 bases not matched to a gene. CDR3 DNA: TGCAGTGCTAGTAGGACAGGGATCCCCTACGAGCAGTACTTC. Its translation: CSASRTGIPYEQYF.

This clonotype was seen repeatedly, ten times or more. The chain links TRBV29-1 to TRBJ2-2, with D possibly being TRBD2 (5 bases). V dropped 4 bases and J dropped 5 bases, with 8 bases sitting between them. The germline V gene encodes CDR1 SQVTM and CDR2 ANQGSEA. This CDR3 comprises 12 residues. The CDR3 is CSVARVTGELFF. CDR3 coding DNA: TGCAGCGTTGCGAGGGTAACCGGGGAGCTGTTTTTT.

A few counts support this clonotype. The chain has TRBV3-1 and TRBJ2-3; D may be TRBD1 (6 bases). CDR1 is LGHDT, CDR2 YNNKEL, per germline (reference sequence). Deletions cut 0 bases from V and 0 bases from J, with 13 bases between. This CDR3 spans 17 amino acids. In DNA, the CDR3 is TGTGCCAGCAGCCAAGAAAGGTCTAGGGGGAGCACAGATACGCAGTATTTT. Its protein product is CASSQERSRGSTDTQYF.

At least ten counts were recorded for this clonotype. The DNA of the CDR3 is TGCAGTGCTGCCGGACAGGGGGAGGGCTACACCTTC. Protein: CSAAGQGEGYTF. The rearrangement joins TRBV20-1 to TRBJ1-2, with 10 nucleotides matching TRBD1. Germline values: CDR1 DFQATT, CDR2 SNEGSKA (reference sequence). The V gene end was trimmed by 5 bases and the J gene end by 8 bases; junction bases not matched to a gene: 5. The CDR3 is 12 amino acids.

The sample holds many counts of this clonotype. The chain recombines TRBV4-1 with TRBJ2-5, with D maybe TRBD2 (5 bases). Deletions cut 1 base from V and 5 bases from J, with 8 bases between. Germline loops: CDR1 MGHRA, CDR2 YSYEKL. The CDR3 has 13 residues. Here the CDR3 DNA reads TGCGCCAGCAGCCAAGTTTGGGAGGAGACCCAGTACTTC. This sequence encodes CASSQVWEETQYF.

This clonotype was detected ten times or more. The chain has TRBV20-1 and TRBJ2-1; TRBD2 matches at 8 bases. Germline V gives CDR1 DFQATT, CDR2 SNEGSKA (reference sequence). The trim removed 0 bases at V and 3 bases at J, leaving 7 bases unmatched. The length of the CDR3 is 16 residues. The CDR3 coding sequence is TGCAGTGCTAGAGATCTAAGACTAGCGTACTACAATGAGCAGTTCTTC. This encodes CSARDLRLAYYNEQFF.

V and J are TRBV28 and TRBJ1-2; D is undetermined. Germline V lookup: CDR1 MDHEN, CDR2 SYDVKM. CDR3 length equals 18 residues. Trimming removed 10 bases from V and 0 bases from J, with 27 bases in between. DNA of the CDR3: TGTGCCATGGGCCCTTGGCTCCGGATGAGGAAGCCTAACTATGGCTACACCTTC. Protein sequence: CAMGPWLRMRKPNYGYTF.

This clonotype appeared many times. The chain employs TRBV6-1 and TRBJ2-1; D possibly corresponds to TRBD1 (6 bases). Germline values: CDR1 MNHNS, CDR2 SASEGT. V shed 1 base and J shed 9 bases, with 16 bases lying between them. CDR3 length: 15 residues. For the CDR3, the DNA is TGTGCCAGCAGTGAAGGGACAGCGTACTTTGGTGAGCAGTTCTTC. Its protein is CASSEGTAYFGEQFF.

This clonotype was observed a handful of times. The chain uses TRBV4-1 and TRBJ1-6, with D possibly TRBD1 on 5 matching bases. Germline V lookup: CDR1 MGHRA, CDR2 YSYEKL. CDR3 size: 18 residues. Trimming left V 2 bases short and J 0 bases short, with 14 bases between. The CDR3 DNA reads as TGCGCCAGCAGCCAAAATCCGTCGGGACCCTCCTATAATTCACCCCTCCACTTT. The encoded protein is CASSQNPSGPSYNSPLHF.

There are many counts of this clonotype. J is TRBJ2-3 and V is TRBV4-2; TRBD2 matches at 7 bases. CDR3 length equals 17 residues. Losses at the gene ends were 0 bases for V and 0 bases for J; bases not matched to a gene: 6. The V gene's germline CDR1 is LGHNA and CDR2 YNFKEQ. CDR3 DNA sequence: TGTGCCAGCAGCCAAGAGAAAGGGAGGGATAGCACAGATACGCAGTATTTT. It yields the protein CASSQEKGRDSTDTQYF.

The chain employs TRBV7-3 and TRBJ2-5, with no clear D. The CDR3 contains 13 residues. Germline lookup yields CDR1 SGHTA and CDR2 FQGTGA. V gave up 5 bases and J gave up 5 bases, with 12 bases separating them. CDR3 coding DNA: TGTGCCAGCAGCCCCGTACGTGGGGAGACCCAGTACTTC. This sequence encodes CASSPVRGETQYF.

This clonotype was picked up many times. The rearrangement links TRBV11-2 to TRBJ2-3; possible D gene TRBD1, 5 bases. This CDR3 has 16 amino acids. The V end was cut by 2 bases, the J end by 6 bases, with 18 bases between. Germline CDR1 is SGHAT and CDR2 is FQNNGV. CDR3 sequence (DNA): TGTGCCAGCAGCTTATGGGCTCCAGGGATAGAGGATACGCAGTATTTT. It yields the protein CASSLWAPGIEDTQYF. The variable domain in full, completed from reference TRBV11-2 and TRBJ2-3, reads EAGVAQSPRYKIIEKRQSVAFWCNPISGHATLYWYQQILGQGPKLLIQFQNNGVVDDSQLPKDRFSAERLKGVDSTLKIQPAKLEDSAVYLCASSLWAPGIEDTQYFGPGTRLTVL.

This clonotype was picked up many times. This chain connects TRBV28 to TRBJ1-2; the D is unclear. V was pared by 2 bases and J by 3 bases, with 10 bases between. Germline CDR1 reads MDHEN; CDR2 reads SYDVKM. CDR3 length equals 14 residues. The CDR3 reads CASSLVGSDYGYTF. CDR3 bases: TGTGCCAGCAGTTTAGTGGGGAGTGACTATGGCTACACCTTC.

This clonotype was observed at least ten times. V gene TRBV18 combines with J gene TRBJ2-1; TRBD1 aligns across 8 bases. The ends lost 5 bases at V and 10 bases at J; junction bases unmatched: 4. The germline gives CDR1 KGHSH, CDR2 LQKENI. CDR3 length equals 12 residues. The CDR3 nucleotides read TGTGCCAGCTCAACAACAGGGGGAGAGCAGTTCTTC. Its protein product is CASSTTGGEQFF.

Ten or more counts support this clonotype. V is TRBV15 and J is TRBJ2-1; D might be TRBD2 (6 bases). Trimming pared 1 base from V and 0 bases from J, leaving 13 bases between. Germline loops: CDR1 LNHNV, CDR2 YYDKDF (reference sequence). The CDR3 totals 17 residues. The CDR3 DNA reads as TGTGCCACCAGCAGAGTGGCGGGGTTTAGCTCCTACAATGAGCAGTTCTTC. Amino acids: CATSRVAGFSSYNEQFF.

The sample holds many counts of this clonotype. This rearrangement joins TRBV5-1 to TRBJ2-7, with a tentative D call TRBD2 (6 bases). V lost 0 bases and J 5 bases, leaving 12 bases between the germline ends. CDR1 is SGHRS and CDR2 is YFSETQ in the germline V gene. The CDR3 is 14 residues long. The CDR3 loop is CASSLEEGLNEQYF. CDR3 coding DNA: TGCGCCAGCAGCTTGGAGGAGGGCCTCAACGAGCAGTACTTC.

Remarks on this clonotype: One base away lies a much larger clone, so this may be a sequencing read error. This chain connects TRBV4-3 to TRBJ2-7; 9 bases align to TRBD1. The V segment lost 2 bases and the J segment 3 bases; nucleotides outside the gene matches: 5. This CDR3 is 15 amino acids long. CDR1 and CDR2 from the germline V gene are LGHNA and YSLEER. The CDR3 DNA is TGCGCCAGCAGCCAAACCGGGACAGGGAACTACGAGCAGTACTTC. Protein sequence: CASSQTGTGNYEQYF.